Below, one TCR beta chain is given with its context. These data come from a study of blood T cell repertoires in COVID-19. In the original processing: Estimation of nucleated cell counts was performed using reference gene primer amplification. Sequencing used immunoSEQ multiplex PCR; TCRdb keeps in-frame clones, though not all of them. Clone size and the V and J calls come from that table; the DNA yielded D and trimming. The table lists more than 400,000 clones, around 90% of them singletons. Allocation to cohorts depended on clinical history reported by the participants. V lost 6 bases and J lost 12; bases outside the gene matches: 11. The CDR3 loop spans 15 amino acids. The V gene's germline CDR1 is LNHDA and CDR2 SQIVND (reference sequence).

This chain joins TRBV19 and TRBJ1-6; the match to TRBD1 covers 10 bases. Sample: PBMCs or T cells enriched from blood (not recorded which). This TCR was recovered from a woman under 30 who had recovered from COVID-19. This CDR3 is CASSSIGDRGEPLHF. The CDR3 DNA follows: TGTGCCAGTAGCTCGATCGGGGACAGGGGAGAACCCCTCCACTTT.